This T cell receptor beta chain was documented in a study of cytomegalovirus exposure and HLA in healthy donors. Study-level findings and limits: It was likely that a cluster of highly shared sequence variants was a sequencing artifact. HLA allele associations emerged for about 16,000 TCR beta sequences in a later analysis, at 0.05 false discovery rate.

The CDR3 has 13 amino acids. Trimming shortened V by 5 bases and J by 7 bases, and 9 bases separated the two germline ends. The germline CDR1 and CDR2 sequences are SGHTA and FQGTGA. It was with 60 Vbeta and 13 Jbeta primers that the PCR ran. TCRdb's table, derived via immunoSEQ multiplex PCR, lists solely in-frame clones and lacks some. The data contain 200,000 or so clones, 82% of them singletons. The sample holds a few counts of this clone. What it recognizes is unknown. The chain links TRBV7-3 to TRBJ1-6, with D unresolved. This receptor was identified in a boy aged 2-15 years in good health and CMV-seronegative. Sequenced sample: PBMCs. CDR3 residues: CASSPTVNSPLHF. CDR3 nucleotide sequence: TGTGCCAGCAGCCCCACAGTGAATTCACCCCTCCACTTT.